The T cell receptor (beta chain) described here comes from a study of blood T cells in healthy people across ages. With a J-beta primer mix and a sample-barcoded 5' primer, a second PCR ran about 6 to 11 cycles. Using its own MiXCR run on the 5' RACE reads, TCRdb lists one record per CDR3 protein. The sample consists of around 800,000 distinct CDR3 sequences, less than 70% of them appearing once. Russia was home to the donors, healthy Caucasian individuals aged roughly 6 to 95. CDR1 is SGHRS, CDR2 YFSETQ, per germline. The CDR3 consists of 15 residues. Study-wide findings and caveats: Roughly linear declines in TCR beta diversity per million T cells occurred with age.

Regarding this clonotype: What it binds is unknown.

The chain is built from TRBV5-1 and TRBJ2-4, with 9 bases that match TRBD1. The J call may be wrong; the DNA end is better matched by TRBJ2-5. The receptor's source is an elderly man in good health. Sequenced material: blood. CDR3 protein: CASSLGDRVIETQYF. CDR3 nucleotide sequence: TGCGCCAGCAGCTTGGGGGACAGGGTCATAGAGACCCAGTACTTC.